This entry describes one TCR beta chain. Which antigen it targets is not known. Within one base of it there is no much larger clone, and no base qualities were kept. The data originate from a study of T cell responses to AZD1222 COVID-19 vaccine (dated by TCRdb to about 2021). Background on the whole study: A total of 230 to 250 trial participants underwent TCR sequencing, of whom around 210 had received two doses of AZD1222 and about 26 had received two doses of the MenACWY control vaccine. Trial participants were enrolled by age into 18-55, 56-69 and 70-plus year subgroups, with 148, 28 and 57 TCR-sequenced participants respectively. The investigation overall reported the following: Vaccine-associated CD4 TCRs spanned the whole spike protein, with dominant responses in regions 160-218 and 743-854. Most participants were white British and females outnumbered males, and the authors suggested that clonal diversity may have been underestimated. Because no day 14 peak-response samples were available, repertoires were characterized only after the peak T cell response. After two AZD1222 doses, spike-specific TCR breadth and depth were significantly higher than at day 0 and than in MenACWY recipients. In the small 56-69-year group, the increase in depth fell short of significance, most likely because of low power. Reportedly, almost half of the unique spike-specific TCRs recognized epitopes lying outside the regions that are mutated in the B.1.351 and B.1.1.7 variants. Conclusions about previously exposed vaccinees were limited because only 6 or 7 AZD1222 recipients were SARS-CoV-2 seropositive at baseline.

From V the trimming removes 5 bases and from J it removes 8 bases, while the gene matches leave 14 bases of the junction unaccounted for. Looking up the germline V gene yields CDR1 SGHVS and CDR2 FNYEAQ. Including cysteine and phenylalanine, the CDR3 has 17 amino acids. Just CDR3 DNA is preserved here, 51 bases in frame from base 1. The CDR3 regions of human TCRbeta chains were analyzed by immunosequencing. In the paper's pipeline: Repertoire TCRs were checked for matches against a reference library of SARS-CoV-2-specific TCRs that had been generated using the MIRA antigen-specificity platform. Breadth was defined as the fraction of unique TCRs that were SARS-CoV-2-associated. Depth was defined as the fraction of total T cells that were SARS-CoV-2-associated. Using the MIRA data, each spike-specific TCR was mapped to the spike region that the TCR reacts to and placed in a CD4 or CD8 class. Log10-transformed breadth and depth values were compared by one-way ANOVA with Sidak's multiple comparisons tests. Here the immuneACCESS table is served through TCRdb, limited to in-frame sequences with V and J called. Missing clones are a known gap in these copies; in checked studies unresolved V genes cover under half, and the rest lacks a known reason. The D gene and trimming were derived from the DNA, and the V and J assignments and clone size from that table. The sample table shows some 180,000 clones, and approximately 90% are seen once. 3.6% of the sample belongs to the ten largest clones.

Sample time point, as interpreted from the label and publication: about 28 days (+/-7) after the second vaccine dose. The intended sense of this specimen's treatment or condition label: meningococcal conjugate vaccine given as trial control. The vaccinee samples were drawn from two UK trials, COV001 and COV002, one of which was a single-blind randomized controlled phase 2/3 trial testing AZD1222 (ChAdOx1 nCoV-19) in healthy adults. For TCRbeta chain sequencing, PBMC samples were collected from trial participants at day 0 and at day 28 after the second dose. The sample consisted of peripheral blood, taken 28 days after the second dose of the MenACWY control vaccine. This TCR was recovered from an adult who received the MenACWY meningococcal vaccine as a control. Recombination connected TRBV7-6 to TRBJ1-4, with TRBD1 identical over 10 junction bases. CDR3 reads: CASSGGFGTGAGEKLFF. The sequenced DNA: TGTGCCAGCAGCGGGGGTTTTGGGACAGGGGCAGGCGAAAAACTGTTTTTT. The full variable domain, completed from the reference TRBV7-6 and TRBJ1-4 proteins outside the CDR3, reads GAGVSQSPRYKVTKRGQDVALRCDPISGHVSLYWYRQALGQGPEFLTYFNYEAQQDKSGLPNDRFSAERPEGSISTLTIQRTEQRDSAMYRCASSGGFGTGAGEKLFFGSGTQLSVL.